This record covers a single TCR beta chain. The specificity of this receptor is unknown. Base quality data are lacking; no much larger clone is found one base away. According to the germline V gene, CDR1 reads SGHRS and CDR2 reads YFSETQ. From V the trimming removes 3 bases and from J it removes 6 bases, while the gene matches leave 5 bases of the junction unaccounted for. The CDR3 holds 13 amino acids from the cysteine to the phenylalanine. Just CDR3 DNA is preserved here, 39 bases in frame from base 1. This sample was taken from a study of blood T cell repertoires in COVID-19 (TCRdb year 2020). Describing the broader study: Samples from collaborators originated in the United States, Italy and Spain and spanned both the acute and convalescent phases of COVID-19. The prospective study material was composed of cDNA or gDNA derived from T cells, B-cell-depleted T cells, or PBMCs. Subjects who had been exposed to COVID-19, were actively infected with it, or had recovered from it provided the deeply sampled blood TCRbeta repertoires that made up the dataset. The repertoires were made available in a free public database intended to serve as a resource for research on the immune response to SARS-CoV-2. The samples were drawn from the first 160 participants of the ongoing ImmuneRACE study and from about 1,200 subjects provided by 6 global collaborators. Sample metadata almost always included a de-identified subject ID, COVID-19 status, age in years and sex. Where available, HLA class I and class II types were taken from metadata supplied by the sample provider and were not determined by assay-based typing.

The collaborating institutions used their own protocols to collect whole blood in K2EDTA tubes. For TCRbeta analysis, collaborator samples were shipped as frozen whole blood, as isolated PBMCs, or as DNA extracted from either sample type. TCRbeta CDR3 regions were amplified from genomic DNA by means of the immunoSEQ Assay, a bias-controlled multiplex PCR. As for how the authors treated the data: Nucleated cell counts per sample were estimated from amplification of reference gene primers within the assay. To quantify the absolute abundance of each unique TCRbeta CDR3 rearrangement, sequence reads were collapsed and filtered. For each sample, productive Simpson clonality was calculated by taking the square root of Simpson's diversity index across productive rearrangements. TCRdb re-hosts the immuneACCESS table, in-frame sequences only. Its copies lack some clones; in the studies checked, an unresolved V gene accounts for under half of them, and the cause for the rest is not known. From that table come the V and J calls and clone size; the DNA was used to work out D and trimming. The sample yields 95,000 to 100,000 clones; 70% to 85% were counted once. Of the sample, approximately 24% falls within the top ten clones.

Study-level results and caveats: The amount of clinical and demographic metadata varied by source and participant and was provided uncurated.

Sequenced: peripheral blood. The chain links TRBV5-1 with TRBJ2-7; 8 central nucleotides agree with TRBD1. This receptor was taken from a human donor in a cohort sampled during active COVID-19. CDR3 protein: CASSSNTGGEQYF. The DNA sequence is given as TGCGCCAGCAGCTCGAACACAGGGGGCGAGCAGTACTTC.